What follows describes a single T cell receptor (beta chain). The antigen is undetermined. This sample was included in a study of T cells expressing NK-cell markers. About the research overall: Seven of the eight sequenced donors were HCMV-seropositive; one was seronegative.

Making the TCR beta cDNA relied on 5'RACE template switching with UMIs. TCRdb derives one entry per CDR3 protein from the 5' RACE reads, leaving out DNA. Here the sample table reports over 150,000 distinct CDR3 sequences. Study-wide points: The study found dominant NKG2C+ clonotypes at roughly 1.0-7.5% of CD8+ T cells in roughly six donors. The study found these clonotypes also leading the CD3+CD56-NKG2C+ fraction in several donors.

This CDR3 contains 16 residues. Sequencing used blood T cells: a sorted CD56 or NKG2C T cell subset, CD4+ or CD8+ T cells, or bulk PBMC T cells (not recorded which). The clonotype comes from a man aged 18 to 69 in good health. The gene calls are TRBV23-1 and TRBJ2-1; TCRdb lists TRBD1, though no DNA is available to test this call. TRBV23-1 is known as an ORF, though its function is uncertain. Here the CDR3 reads CASNKQVGVPYNEQFF.